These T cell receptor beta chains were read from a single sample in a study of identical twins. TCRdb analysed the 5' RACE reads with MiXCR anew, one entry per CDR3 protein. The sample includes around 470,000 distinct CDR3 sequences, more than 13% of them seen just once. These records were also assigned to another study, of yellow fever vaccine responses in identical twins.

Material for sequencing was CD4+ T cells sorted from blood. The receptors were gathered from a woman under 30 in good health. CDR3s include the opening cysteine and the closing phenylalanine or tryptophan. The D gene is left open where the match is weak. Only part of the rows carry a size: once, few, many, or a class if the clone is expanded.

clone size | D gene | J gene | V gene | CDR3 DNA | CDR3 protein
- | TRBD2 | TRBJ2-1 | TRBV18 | TGTGCCAGCTCACCTTTATTCGTAGCGGGAGTCAATGAGCAGTTCTTC | CASSPLFVAGVNEQFF
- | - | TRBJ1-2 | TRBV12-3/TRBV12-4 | TGTGCCAGCAGGCATTTGACAGGACCCGGCGGCTACACCTTC | CASRHLTGPGGYTF
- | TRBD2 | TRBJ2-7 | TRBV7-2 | TGTGCCAGCAGCTTAGCTAAGCGGGGGGGGACCGAGCAGTACTTC | CASSLAKRGGTEQYF
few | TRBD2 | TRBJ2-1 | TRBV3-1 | TGTGCCAGCAGCCCTATGGGTAGCGGGGGGAGGAGCCGGTCCTACAATGAGCAGTTCTTC | CASSPMGSGGRSRSYNEQFF
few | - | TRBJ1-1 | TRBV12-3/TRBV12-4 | TGTGCCAGCACCTTGAAGGTCCCGGCTGAAGCTTTCTTT | CASTLKVPAEAFF
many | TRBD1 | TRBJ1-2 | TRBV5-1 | TGCGCCAGCAGCGAAACTACAGGGGGCAGTGGCTACACCTTC | CASSETTGGSGYTF
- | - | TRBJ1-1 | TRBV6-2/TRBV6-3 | TGTGCCAGCAGTTACTCGCATCGGGGAACTGAAGCTTTCTTT | CASSYSHRGTEAFF
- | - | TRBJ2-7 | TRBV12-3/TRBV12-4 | TGTGCCAGCACCTGGGCCCACGGGTACGAGCAGTACTTC | CASTWAHGYEQYF
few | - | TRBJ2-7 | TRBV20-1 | TGCAGTGCTAGTCGGGACACGTACTACGAGCAGTACTTC | CSASRDTYYEQYF
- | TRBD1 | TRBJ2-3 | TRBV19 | TGTGCCACCATCGTGGGACAGGGGGCCACAGATACGCAGTATTTT | CATIVGQGATDTQYF
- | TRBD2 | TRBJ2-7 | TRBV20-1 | TGCAGTGCTAGGGGTGCGGGAGGGGCCGAGCAGTACTTC | CSARGAGGAEQYF
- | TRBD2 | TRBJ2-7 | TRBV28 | TGTGCCAGCAGGCTACGACTAGCGGGAGTGTTCTACGAGCAGTACTTC | CASRLRLAGVFYEQYF
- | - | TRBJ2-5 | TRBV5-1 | TGCGCCAGCAGCTTGGCCGGGAACCAAGAGACCCAGTACTTC | CASSLAGNQETQYF
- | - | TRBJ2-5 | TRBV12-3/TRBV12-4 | TGTGCCAGCAGTTTCGCGGCAGGCCAAGAGACCCAGTACTTC | CASSFAAGQETQYF
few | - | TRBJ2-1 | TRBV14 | TGTGCCAGCAGCCCACGAGTAGGTTACCCCCCGTCGGGAAATGAGCAGTTCTTC | CASSPRVGYPPSGNEQFF
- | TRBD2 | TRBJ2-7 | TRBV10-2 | TGCGCCAGCACCCCCGGACTAGCGGTCTACGAGCAGTACTTC | CASTPGLAVYEQYF
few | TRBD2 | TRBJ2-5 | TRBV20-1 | TGCAGTGCTAGTTTCGGGGGGGGAGAGACCCAGTACTTC | CSASFGGGETQYF